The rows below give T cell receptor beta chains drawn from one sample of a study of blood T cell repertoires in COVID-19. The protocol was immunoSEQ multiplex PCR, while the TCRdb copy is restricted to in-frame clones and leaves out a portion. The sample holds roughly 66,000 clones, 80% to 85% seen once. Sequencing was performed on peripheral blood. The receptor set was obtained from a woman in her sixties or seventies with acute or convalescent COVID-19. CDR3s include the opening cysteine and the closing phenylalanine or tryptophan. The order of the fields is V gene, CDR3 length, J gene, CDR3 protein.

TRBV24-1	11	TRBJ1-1	CATSKGAEAFF
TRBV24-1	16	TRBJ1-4	CATSDPNRVVGEKLFF
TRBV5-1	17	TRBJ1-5	CASSPGQGVSGNQPQHF
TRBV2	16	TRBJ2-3	CASSASGVRGTDTQYF
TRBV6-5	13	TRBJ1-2	CASSYPGFDGYTF
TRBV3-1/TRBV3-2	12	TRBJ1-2	CASSQAGYGYTF
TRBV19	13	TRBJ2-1	CASSITVNNEQFF
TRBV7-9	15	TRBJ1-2	CASSFPGGGQNGYTF
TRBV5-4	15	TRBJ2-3	CASSLAGEIGDTQYF
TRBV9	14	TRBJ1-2	CASSVASTNYGYTF
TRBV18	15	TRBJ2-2	CASSKDSTNTGELFF
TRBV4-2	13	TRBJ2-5	CASSQGGGETQYF
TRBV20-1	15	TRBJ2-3	CSASDAQDITDTQYF
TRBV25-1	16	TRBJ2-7	CASSESGVAGSYEQYF
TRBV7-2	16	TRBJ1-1	CASSARLQGGGTEAFF
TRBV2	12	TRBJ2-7	CASRGRGWEQYF
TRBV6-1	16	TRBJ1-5	CASSDPRQGQYQPQHF
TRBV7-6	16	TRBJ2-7	CASSFSDRGISYEQYF
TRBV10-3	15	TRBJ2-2	CAIRGQGLNTGELFF
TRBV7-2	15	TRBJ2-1	CASSLMVSSYNEQFF
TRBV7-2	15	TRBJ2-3	CASSLAEGGTDTQYF
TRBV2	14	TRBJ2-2	CASRFGRDTGELFF
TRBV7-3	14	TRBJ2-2	CASSFGGLTGELFF
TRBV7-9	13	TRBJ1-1	CASGGQGNTEAFF
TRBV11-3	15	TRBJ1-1	CASSAAGTGHTEAFF
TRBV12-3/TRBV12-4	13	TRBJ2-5	CASSSGTSGTQYF
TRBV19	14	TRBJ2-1	CASSIGRGGGEQFF
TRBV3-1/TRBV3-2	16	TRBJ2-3	CASSQSSVRNTDTQYF
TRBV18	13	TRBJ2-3	CASSHSSTDTQYF
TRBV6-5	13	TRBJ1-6	CAIRGRQNSPLHF
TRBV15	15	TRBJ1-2	CATSRGLQAEGGYTF
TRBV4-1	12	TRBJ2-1	CASSQDTDEQFF
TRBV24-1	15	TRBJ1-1	CATSANDRLNTEAFF
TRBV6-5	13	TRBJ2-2	CASRIIETGELFF
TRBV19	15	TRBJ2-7	CASSIRAGGRYEQYF
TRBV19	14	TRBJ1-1	CASSKGQGRTEAFF
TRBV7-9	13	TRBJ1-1	CASSSKGDHEAFF
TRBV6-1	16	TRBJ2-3	CASSELAGLVTDTQYF
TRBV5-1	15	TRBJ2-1	CASSPASGAYNEQFF
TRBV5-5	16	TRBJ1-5	CASSLSLGGGKQPQHF
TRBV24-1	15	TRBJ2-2	CATSPPGGEAGELFF
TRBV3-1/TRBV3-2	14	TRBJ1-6	CASRPGHNNSPLHF
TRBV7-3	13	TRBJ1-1	CASSSQDGTEAFF
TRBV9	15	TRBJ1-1	CASSVEPGGNTEAFF
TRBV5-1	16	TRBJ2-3	CASTLGSSSSTDTQYF
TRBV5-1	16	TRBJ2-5	CASSLGTSGGLKTQYF
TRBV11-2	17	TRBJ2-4	CASSSPGTGATKNIQYF
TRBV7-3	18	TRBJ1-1	CASSLTTGTGGERTEAFF
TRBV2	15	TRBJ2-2	CASSVETGGFGELFF
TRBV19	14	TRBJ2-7	CASSISSGGYEQYF